This T cell receptor beta chain was observed in a study of cytomegalovirus exposure and HLA in healthy donors. Trimming cost V 4 bases and J 6 bases; bases outside gene matches: 8. The CDR3 length is 14 residues. Germline V gene lookup returns CDR1 SEHNR and CDR2 FQNEAQ (reference sequence). 60 Vbeta and 13 Jbeta primers were used in PCR. Per the original data handling: The count from a later analysis was roughly 80 million unique TCR beta chains, roughly 11 million of them shared. The protocol was immunoSEQ multiplex PCR, while the TCRdb copy is restricted to in-frame clones and leaves out a portion. V and J calls and clone size are copied from that table; D and trimming were computed from the DNA. The sample contains about 140,000 clones, 55% to 80% of which appear only once.

The sequencing input was PBMCs. This receptor was taken from a middle-aged woman in good health and CMV-seronegative. V gene TRBV7-9 combines with J gene TRBJ1-1; TRBD1 agrees at 7 bases. CDR3 amino acids: CASSWADRSSEAFF. The CDR3 nucleotides are TGTGCCAGCAGCTGGGCGGACAGGAGTTCTGAAGCTTTCTTT.